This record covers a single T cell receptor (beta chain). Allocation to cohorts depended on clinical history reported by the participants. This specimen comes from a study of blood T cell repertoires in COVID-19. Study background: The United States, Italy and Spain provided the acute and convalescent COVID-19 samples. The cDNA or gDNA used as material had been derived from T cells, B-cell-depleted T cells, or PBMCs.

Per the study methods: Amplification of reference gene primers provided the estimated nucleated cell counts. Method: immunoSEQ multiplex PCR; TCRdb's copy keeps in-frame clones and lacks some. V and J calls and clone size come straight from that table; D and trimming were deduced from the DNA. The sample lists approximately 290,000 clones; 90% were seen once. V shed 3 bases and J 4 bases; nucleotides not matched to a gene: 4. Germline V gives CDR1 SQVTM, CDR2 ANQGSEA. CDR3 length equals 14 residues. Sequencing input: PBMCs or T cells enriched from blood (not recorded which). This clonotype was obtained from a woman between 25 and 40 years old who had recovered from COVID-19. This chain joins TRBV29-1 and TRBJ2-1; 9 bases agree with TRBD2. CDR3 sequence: CSVDRAGGYNEQFF. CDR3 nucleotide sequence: TGCAGCGTTGATCGGGCGGGAGGGTACAATGAGCAGTTCTTC.